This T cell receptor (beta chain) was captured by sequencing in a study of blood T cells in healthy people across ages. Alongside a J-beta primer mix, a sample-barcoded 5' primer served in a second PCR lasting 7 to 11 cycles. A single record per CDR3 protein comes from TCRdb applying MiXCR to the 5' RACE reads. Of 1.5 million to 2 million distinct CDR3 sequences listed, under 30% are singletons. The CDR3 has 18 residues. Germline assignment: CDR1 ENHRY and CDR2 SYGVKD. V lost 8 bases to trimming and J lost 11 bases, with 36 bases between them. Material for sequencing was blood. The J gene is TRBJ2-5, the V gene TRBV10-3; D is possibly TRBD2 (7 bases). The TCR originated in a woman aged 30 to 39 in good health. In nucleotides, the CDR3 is TGTGCCATCTCATCACGGGGGCCGCGGGAGAATTCGGGGAATGAGCAGTACTTC. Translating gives CAISSRGPRENSGNEQYF.